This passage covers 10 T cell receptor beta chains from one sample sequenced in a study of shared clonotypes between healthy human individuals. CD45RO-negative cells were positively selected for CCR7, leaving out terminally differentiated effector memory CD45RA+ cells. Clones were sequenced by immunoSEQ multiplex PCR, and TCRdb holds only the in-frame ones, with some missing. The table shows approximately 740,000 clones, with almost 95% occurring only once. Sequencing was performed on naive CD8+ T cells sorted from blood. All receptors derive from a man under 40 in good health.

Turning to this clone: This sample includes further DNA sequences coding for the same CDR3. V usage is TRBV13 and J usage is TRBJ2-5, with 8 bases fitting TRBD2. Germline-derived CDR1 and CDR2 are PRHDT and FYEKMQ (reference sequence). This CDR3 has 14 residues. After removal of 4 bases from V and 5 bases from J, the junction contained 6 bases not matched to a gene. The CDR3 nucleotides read TGTGCCAGCAGCTCAGGACTAGCCGGCGAGACCCAGTACTTC. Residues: CASSSGLAGETQYF.

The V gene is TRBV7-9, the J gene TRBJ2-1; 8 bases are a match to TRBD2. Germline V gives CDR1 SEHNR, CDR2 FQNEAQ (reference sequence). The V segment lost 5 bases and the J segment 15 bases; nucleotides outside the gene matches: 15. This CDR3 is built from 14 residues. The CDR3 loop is CASSHRASGFLPFF. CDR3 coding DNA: TGTGCCAGCAGCCACCGGGCTAGCGGGTTTCTGCCGTTCTTC. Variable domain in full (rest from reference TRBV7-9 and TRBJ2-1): DTGVSQNPRHKITKRGQNVTFRCDPISEHNRLYWYRQTLGQGPEFLTYFQNEAQLEKSRLLSDRFSAERPKGSFSTLEIQRTEQGDSAMYLCASSHRASGFLPFFGPGTRLTVL.

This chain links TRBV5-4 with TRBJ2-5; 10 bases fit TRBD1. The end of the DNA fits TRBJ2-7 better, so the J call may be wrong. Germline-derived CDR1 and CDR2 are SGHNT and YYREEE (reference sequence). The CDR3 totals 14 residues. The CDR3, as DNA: TGTGCCAGCAGCTCCGGGACAGGGGTCTACGAGCAGTACTTC. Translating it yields CASSSGTGVYEQYF.

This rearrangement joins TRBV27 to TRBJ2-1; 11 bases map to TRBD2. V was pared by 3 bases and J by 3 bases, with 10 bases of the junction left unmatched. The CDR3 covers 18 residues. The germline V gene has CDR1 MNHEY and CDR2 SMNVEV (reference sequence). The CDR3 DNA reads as TGTGCCAGCAGTTTTCTAGGCGCGGGACTAGCGGACTACAATGAGCAGTTCTTC. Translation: CASSFLGAGLADYNEQFF.

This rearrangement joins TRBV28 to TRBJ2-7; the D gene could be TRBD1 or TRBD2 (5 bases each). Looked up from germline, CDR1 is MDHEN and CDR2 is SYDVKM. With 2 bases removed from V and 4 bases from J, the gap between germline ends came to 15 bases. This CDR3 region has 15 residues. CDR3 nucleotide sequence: TGTGCCAGCAGTTTAATCCGGGACCTCGGATACGAGCAGTACTTC. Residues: CASSLIRDLGYEQYF.

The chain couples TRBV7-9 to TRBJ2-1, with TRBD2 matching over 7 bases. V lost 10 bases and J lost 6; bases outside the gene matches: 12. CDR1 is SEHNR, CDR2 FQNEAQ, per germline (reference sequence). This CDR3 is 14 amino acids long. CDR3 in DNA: TGTGCCACCACCACCTTAGCGGGTCGCAATGAGCAGTTCTTC. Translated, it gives CATTTLAGRNEQFF. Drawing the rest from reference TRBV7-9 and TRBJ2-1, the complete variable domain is DTGVSQNPRHKITKRGQNVTFRCDPISEHNRLYWYRQTLGQGPEFLTYFQNEAQLEKSRLLSDRFSAERPKGSFSTLEIQRTEQGDSAMYLCATTTLAGRNEQFFGPGTRLTVL.

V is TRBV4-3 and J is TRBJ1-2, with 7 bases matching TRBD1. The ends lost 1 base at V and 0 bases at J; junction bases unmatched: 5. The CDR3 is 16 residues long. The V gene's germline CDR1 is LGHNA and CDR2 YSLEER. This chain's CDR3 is CASSQGGGFTNYGYTF. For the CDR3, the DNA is TGCGCCAGCAGCCAAGGAGGGGGCTTTACTAACTATGGCTACACCTTC.

The CDR3 spells CASSLDRFTYEQYF. The DNA of the CDR3 is TGTGCCAGCAGCTTAGATCGGTTCACGTACGAGCAGTACTTC. The chain carries TRBV11-2 and TRBJ2-7; D call uncertain. V lost 0 bases and J lost 4, with 10 bases in between. Germline CDR1 SGHAT, CDR2 FQNNGV. The length of the CDR3 is 14 residues.

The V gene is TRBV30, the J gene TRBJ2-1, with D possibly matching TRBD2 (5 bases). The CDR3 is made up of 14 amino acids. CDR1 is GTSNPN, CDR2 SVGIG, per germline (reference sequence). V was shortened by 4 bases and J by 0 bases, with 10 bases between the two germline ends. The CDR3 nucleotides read TGTGCCTGGACACTAGGGAGCTCCTACAATGAGCAGTTCTTC. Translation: CAWTLGSSYNEQFF.

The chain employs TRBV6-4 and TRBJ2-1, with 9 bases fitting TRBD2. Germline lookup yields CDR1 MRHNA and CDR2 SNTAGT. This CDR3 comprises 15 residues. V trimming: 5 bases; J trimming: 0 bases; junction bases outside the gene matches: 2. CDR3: CASSLAGSSYNEQFF. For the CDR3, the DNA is TGTGCCAGCAGTCTAGCGGGAAGCTCCTACAATGAGCAGTTCTTC.